The clone carrying this TCR beta chain was found many times. Its antigen remains unidentified. This CDR3 comprises 15 residues. In germline, CDR1 is DFQATT, CDR2 SNEGSKA (reference sequence). Trimming took off 5 bases at V and 6 bases at J, with 22 bases between the two ends. The unsorted libraries had their origin in 2 million PBMCs stored at -80 C. With 10-nucleotide random UMIs included, cDNA was synthesized by 5'RACE. MiXCR, run by TCRdb on the 5' RACE reads, gives a single entry per CDR3 protein. Here the sample spans 50,000 to 65,000 distinct CDR3 sequences, about 3.5% being singletons. These data are taken from a study of neurological immune-mediated disorders. Study-wide results and caveats: The highest TCR clonal expansion occurred in HTLV-1-associated myelopathy; multiple sclerosis fell below healthy controls.

What was sequenced was PBMCs. This chain links TRBV20-1 with TRBJ1-2, with D perhaps matching TRBD1 (6 bases). The origin of this receptor is a man aged 25-45 years with multiple sclerosis. This CDR3 reads CSAPMAGSAGDGYTF. DNA for the CDR3: TGCAGTGCTCCCATGGCGGGGAGTGCAGGGGATGGCTACACCTTC.